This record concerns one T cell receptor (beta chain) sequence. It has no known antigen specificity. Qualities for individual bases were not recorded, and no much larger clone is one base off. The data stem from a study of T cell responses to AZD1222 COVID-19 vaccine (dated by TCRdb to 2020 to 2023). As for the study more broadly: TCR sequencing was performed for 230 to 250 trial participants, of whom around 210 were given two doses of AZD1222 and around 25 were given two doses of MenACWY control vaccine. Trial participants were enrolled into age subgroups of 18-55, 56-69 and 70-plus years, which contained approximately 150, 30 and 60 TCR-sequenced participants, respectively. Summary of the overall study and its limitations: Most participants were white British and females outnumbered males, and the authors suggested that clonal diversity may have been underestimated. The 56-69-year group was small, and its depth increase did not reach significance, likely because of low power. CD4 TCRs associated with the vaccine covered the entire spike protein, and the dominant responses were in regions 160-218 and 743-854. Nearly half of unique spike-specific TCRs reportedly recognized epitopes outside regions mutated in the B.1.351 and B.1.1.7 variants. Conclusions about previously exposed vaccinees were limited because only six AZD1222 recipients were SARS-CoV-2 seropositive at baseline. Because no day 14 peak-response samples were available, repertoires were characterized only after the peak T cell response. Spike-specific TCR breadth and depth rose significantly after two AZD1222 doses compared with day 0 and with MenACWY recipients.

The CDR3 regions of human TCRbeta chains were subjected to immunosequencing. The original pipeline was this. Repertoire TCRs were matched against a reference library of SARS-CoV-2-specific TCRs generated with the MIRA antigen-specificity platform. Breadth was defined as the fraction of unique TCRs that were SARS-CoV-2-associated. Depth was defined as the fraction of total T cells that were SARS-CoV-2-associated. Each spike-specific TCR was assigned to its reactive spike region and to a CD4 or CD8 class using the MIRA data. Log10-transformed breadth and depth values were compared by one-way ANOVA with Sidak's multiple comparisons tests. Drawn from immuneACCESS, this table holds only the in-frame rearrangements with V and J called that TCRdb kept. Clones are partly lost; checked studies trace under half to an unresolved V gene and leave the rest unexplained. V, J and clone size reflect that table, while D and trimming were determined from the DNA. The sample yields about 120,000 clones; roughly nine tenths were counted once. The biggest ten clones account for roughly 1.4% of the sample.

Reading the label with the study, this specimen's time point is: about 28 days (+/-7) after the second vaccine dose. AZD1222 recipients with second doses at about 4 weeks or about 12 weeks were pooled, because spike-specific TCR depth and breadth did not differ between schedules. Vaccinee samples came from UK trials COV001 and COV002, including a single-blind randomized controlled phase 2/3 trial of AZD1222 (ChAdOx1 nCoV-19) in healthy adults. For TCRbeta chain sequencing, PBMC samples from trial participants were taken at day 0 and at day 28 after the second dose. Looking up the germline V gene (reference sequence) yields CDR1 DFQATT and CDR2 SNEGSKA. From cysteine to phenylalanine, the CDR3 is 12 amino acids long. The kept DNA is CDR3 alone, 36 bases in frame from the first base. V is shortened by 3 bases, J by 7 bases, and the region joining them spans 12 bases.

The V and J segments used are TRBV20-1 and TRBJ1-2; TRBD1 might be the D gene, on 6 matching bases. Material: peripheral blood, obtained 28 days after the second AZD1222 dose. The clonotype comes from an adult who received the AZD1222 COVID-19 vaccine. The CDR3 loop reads CSASVAGVGYTF. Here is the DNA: TGCAGTGCTAGTGTAGCAGGGGTTGGCTACACCTTC.